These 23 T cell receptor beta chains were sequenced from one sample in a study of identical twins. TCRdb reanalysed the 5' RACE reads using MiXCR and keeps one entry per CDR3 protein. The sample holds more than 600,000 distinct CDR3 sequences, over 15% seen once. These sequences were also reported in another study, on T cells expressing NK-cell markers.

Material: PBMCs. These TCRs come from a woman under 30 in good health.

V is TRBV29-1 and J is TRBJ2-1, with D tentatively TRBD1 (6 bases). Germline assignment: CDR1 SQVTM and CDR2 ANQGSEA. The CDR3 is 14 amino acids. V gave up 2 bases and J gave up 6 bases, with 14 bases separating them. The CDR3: CSVESIQGGNEQFF. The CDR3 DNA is TGCAGCGTTGAATCCATCCAAGGGGGCAATGAGCAGTTCTTC.

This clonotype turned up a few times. As DNA, the CDR3 is TGTGCCAGCAGCTTGCCATATAACTATGGCTACACCTTC. It specifies CASSLPYNYGYTF. The V call is TRBV7-2, the J call TRBJ1-2; no definite D call. Trimming shortened V by 3 bases and J by 1 base, and 6 bases separated the two germline ends. This CDR3 region has 13 residues. Germline-derived CDR1 and CDR2 are SGHTA and FQGNSA.

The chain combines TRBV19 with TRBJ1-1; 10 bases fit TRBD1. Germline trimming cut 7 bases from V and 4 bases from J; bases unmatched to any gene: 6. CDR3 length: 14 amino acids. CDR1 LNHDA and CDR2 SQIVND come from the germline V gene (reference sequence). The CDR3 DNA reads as TGTGCCAGTACCCAGACAGGGGGCGGCACTGAAGCTTTCTTT. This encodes CASTQTGGGTEAFF.

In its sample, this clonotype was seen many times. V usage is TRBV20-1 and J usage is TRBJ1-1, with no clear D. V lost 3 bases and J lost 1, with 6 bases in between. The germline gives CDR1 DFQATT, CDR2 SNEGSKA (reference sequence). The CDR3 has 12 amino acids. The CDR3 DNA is TGCAGTGCTAGCCCAGGGAACACTGAAGCTTTCTTT. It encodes CSASPGNTEAFF.

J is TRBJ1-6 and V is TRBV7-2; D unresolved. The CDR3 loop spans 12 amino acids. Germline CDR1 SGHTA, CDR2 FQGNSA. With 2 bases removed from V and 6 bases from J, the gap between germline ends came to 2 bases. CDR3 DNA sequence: TGTGCCAGCAGCTTATTTAATTCACCCCTCCACTTT. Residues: CASSLFNSPLHF. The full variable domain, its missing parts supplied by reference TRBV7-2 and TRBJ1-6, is GAGVSQSPSNKVTEKGKDVELRCDPISGHTALYWYRQSLGQGLEFLIYFQGNSAPDKSGLPSDRFSAERTGGSVSTLTIQRTQQEDSAVYLCASSLFNSPLHFGNGTRLTVT.

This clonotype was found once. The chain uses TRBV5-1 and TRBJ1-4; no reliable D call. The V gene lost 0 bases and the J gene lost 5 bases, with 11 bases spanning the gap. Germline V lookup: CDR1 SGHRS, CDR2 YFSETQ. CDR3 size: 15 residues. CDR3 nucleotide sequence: TGCGCCAGCAGCTTGGCCGCTCCCTCCAATGAAAAACTGTTTTTT. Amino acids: CASSLAAPSNEKLFF.

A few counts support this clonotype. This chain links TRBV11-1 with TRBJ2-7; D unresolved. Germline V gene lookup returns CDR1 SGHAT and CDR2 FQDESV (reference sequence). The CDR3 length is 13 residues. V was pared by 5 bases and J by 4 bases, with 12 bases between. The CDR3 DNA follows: TGTGCCAGCAGCAAGGCCTCTGCTTACGAGCAGTACTTC. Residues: CASSKASAYEQYF. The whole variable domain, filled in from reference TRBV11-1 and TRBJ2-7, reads EAEVAQSPRYKITEKSQAVAFWCDPISGHATLYWYRQILGQGPELLVQFQDESVVDDSQLPKDRFSAERLKGVDSTLKIQPAELGDSAMYLCASSKASAYEQYFGPGTRLTVT.

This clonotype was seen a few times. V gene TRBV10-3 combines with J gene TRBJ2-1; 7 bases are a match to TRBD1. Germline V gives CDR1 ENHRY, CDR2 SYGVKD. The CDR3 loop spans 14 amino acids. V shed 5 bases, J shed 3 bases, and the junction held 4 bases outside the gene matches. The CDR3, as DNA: TGTGCCATCAGTACCGGGACAGTCTACAATGAGCAGTTCTTC. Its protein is CAISTGTVYNEQFF.

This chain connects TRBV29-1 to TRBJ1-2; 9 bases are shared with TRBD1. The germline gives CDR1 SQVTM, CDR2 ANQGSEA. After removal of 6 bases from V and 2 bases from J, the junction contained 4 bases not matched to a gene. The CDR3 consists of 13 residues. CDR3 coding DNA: TGCAGCGTCCGGACAGGGGCCAACTATGGCTACACCTTC. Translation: CSVRTGANYGYTF.

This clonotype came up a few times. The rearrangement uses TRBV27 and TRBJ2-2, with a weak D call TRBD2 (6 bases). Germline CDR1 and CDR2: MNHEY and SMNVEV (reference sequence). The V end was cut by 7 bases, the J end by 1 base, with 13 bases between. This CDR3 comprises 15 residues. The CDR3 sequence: CASTSDPWNTGELFF. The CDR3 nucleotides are TGTGCCAGCACTAGCGACCCCTGGAACACCGGGGAGCTGTTTTTT.

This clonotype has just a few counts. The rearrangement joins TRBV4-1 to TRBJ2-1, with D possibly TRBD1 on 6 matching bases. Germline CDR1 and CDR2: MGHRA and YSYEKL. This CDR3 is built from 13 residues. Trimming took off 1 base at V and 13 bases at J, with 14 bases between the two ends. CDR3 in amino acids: CASSQGSRTVQFF. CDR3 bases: TGCGCCAGCAGCCAAGGGTCGCGGACAGTACAGTTCTTC.

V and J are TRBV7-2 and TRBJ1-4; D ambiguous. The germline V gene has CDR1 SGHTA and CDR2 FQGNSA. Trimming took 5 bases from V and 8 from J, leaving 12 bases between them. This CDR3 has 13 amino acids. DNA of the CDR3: TGTGCCAGCAGCCCCGTTACCAGGGAAAAACTGTTTTTT. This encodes CASSPVTREKLFF.

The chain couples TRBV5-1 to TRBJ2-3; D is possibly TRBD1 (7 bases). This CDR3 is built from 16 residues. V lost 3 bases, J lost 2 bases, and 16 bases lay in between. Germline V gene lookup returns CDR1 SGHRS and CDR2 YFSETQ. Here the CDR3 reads CASSSRDRRLTDTQYF. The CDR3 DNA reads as TGCGCCAGCAGCTCGCGGGACAGACGACTCACAGATACGCAGTATTTT.

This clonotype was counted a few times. The CDR3: CASSARDTPYNEQFF. CDR3 bases: TGTGCCAGCAGCGCCCGGGACACGCCCTACAATGAGCAGTTCTTC. This chain joins TRBV9 and TRBJ2-1, with D possibly matching TRBD1 (6 bases). Germline V gene lookup returns CDR1 SGDLS and CDR2 YYNGEE. The V gene lost 3 bases and the J gene lost 2 bases, with 12 bases spanning the gap. This CDR3 spans 15 amino acids. Together with reference TRBV9 and TRBJ2-1, the CDR3 gives the full variable domain: DSGVTQTPKHLITATGQRVTLRCSPRSGDLSVYWYQQSLDQGLQFLIQYYNGEERAKGNILERFSAQQFPDLHSELNLSSLELGDSALYFCASSARDTPYNEQFFGPGTRLTVL.

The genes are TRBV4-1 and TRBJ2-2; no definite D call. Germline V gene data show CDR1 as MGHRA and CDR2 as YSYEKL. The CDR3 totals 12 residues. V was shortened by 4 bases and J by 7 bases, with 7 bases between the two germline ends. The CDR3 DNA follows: TGCGCCAGCAGCCCCCCCCGCGGGGAGCTGTTTTTT. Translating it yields CASSPPRGELFF.

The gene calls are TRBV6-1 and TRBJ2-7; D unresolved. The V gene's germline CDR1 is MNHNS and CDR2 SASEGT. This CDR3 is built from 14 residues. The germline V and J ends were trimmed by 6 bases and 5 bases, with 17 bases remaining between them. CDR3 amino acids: CASSPRPSPNEQYF. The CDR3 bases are TGTGCCAGCAGCCCGAGGCCGAGCCCCAACGAGCAGTACTTC.

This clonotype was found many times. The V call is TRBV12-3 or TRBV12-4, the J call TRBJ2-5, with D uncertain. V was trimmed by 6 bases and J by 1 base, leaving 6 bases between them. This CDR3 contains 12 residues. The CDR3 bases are TGTGCCAGCAGAGGGTTCCAAGAGACCCAGTACTTC. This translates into CASRGFQETQYF.

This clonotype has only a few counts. CDR3 DNA: TGCAGTGCTAGGAGGCAGGCGGTAGAGACCCAGTACTTC. Translation gives CSARRQAVETQYF. V usage is TRBV20-1 and J usage is TRBJ2-5; D call uncertain. V was shortened by 3 bases and J by 4 bases, with 12 bases between the two germline ends. The CDR3 consists of 13 residues. CDR1 DFQATT and CDR2 SNEGSKA come from the germline V gene (reference sequence).

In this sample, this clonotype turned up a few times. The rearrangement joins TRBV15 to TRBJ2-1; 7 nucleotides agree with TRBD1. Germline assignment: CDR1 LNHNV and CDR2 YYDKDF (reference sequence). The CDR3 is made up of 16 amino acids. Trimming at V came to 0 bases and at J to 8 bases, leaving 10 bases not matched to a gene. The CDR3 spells CATSRDGTASVHEQFF. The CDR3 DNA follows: TGTGCCACCAGCAGAGATGGGACAGCTAGTGTACATGAGCAGTTCTTC.

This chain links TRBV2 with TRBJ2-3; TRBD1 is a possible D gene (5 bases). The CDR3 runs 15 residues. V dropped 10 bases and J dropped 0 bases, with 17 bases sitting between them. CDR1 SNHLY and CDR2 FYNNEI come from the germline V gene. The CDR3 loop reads CATSLLGPSTDTQYF. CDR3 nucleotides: TGTGCCACCTCGTTGCTGGGGCCTAGCACAGATACGCAGTATTTT.

The CDR3 DNA sequence: TGCGCCAGCAGCGTCCTGCCGGCAAGCTCTGGAAACACCATATATTTT. Translating gives CASSVLPASSGNTIYF. The rearrangement joins TRBV5-1 to TRBJ1-3; D is ambiguous. V dropped 4 bases and J dropped 0 bases, with 14 bases sitting between them. Germline V gene sequence: CDR1 SGHRS, CDR2 YFSETQ. The CDR3 covers 16 residues.

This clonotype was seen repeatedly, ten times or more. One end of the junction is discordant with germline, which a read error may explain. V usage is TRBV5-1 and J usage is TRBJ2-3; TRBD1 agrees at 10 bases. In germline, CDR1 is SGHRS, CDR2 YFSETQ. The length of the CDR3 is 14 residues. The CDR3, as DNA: TGTGCCAGCAGCCCCGGACAGGGGGCAGATACGCAGTATTTT. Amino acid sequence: CASSPGQGADTQYF.

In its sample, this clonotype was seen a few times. CDR3 amino acids: CASSPGGGNEKLFF. In nucleotides, the CDR3 is TGTGCCAGCAGTCCCGGGGGTGGGAATGAAAAACTGTTTTTT. The V gene is TRBV12-3 or TRBV12-4, the J gene TRBJ1-4; D might be TRBD1 (5 bases). The CDR3 totals 14 residues. V gave up 5 bases and J gave up 5 bases, with 12 bases separating them.